The following is a T cell receptor beta chain sequence with its context. CDR1 and CDR2 (germline): SNHLY, FYNNEI. Losses at the gene ends were 4 bases for V and 6 bases for J; bases not matched to a gene: 8. This CDR3 comprises 14 residues. Repertoires were generated with immunoSEQ multiplex PCR, while TCRdb's copy carries only in-frame clones and drops some. The data show under 200,000 clones, about 84% seen once. These data belong to a study of blood T cell repertoires in COVID-19. The chain couples TRBV2 to TRBJ2-7; 8 positions match TRBD1. This sequence originates from a man between 40 and 49 years old with acute COVID-19. What was sequenced was PBMCs or T cells enriched from blood (not recorded which). The CDR3 here is CASSGRTGLGEQYF. The CDR3 coding sequence is TGTGCCAGCAGTGGCCGGACAGGGCTCGGCGAGCAGTACTTC.